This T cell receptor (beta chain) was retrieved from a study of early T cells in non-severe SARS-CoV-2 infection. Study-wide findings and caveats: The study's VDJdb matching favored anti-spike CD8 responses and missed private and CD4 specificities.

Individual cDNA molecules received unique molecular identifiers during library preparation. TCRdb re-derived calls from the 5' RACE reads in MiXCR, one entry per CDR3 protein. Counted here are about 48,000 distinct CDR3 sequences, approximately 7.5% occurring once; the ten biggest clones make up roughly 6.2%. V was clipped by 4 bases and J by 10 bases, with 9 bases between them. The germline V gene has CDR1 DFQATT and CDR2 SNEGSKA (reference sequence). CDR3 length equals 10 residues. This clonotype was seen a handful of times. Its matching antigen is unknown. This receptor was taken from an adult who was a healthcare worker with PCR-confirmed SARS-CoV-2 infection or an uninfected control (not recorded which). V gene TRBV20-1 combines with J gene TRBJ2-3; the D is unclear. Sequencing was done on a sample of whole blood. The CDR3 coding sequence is TGCAGTGCTACATCAAGCGCGCAGTATTTT. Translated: CSATSSAQYF.